This TCR beta chain stems from a study of CXCR3-negative and CXCR3-positive naive CD8 T cells (dated by TCRdb to between 2018 and 2020). With regard to the full study: In total, roughly 130 million TRB reads were obtained, corresponding to roughly 1.5 +/- 0.3 million reads per library. Diversity and physicochemical repertoire analyses covered approximately 10 donors pooled from two independent experiments. TRBV-TRBJ cluster analysis included naive subsets from about 5 donors and memory cells from 3 donors.

The run used a NextSeq 550. The Human TCR Profiling Kit (MiLaboratory) was used to make UMI-labeled 5' RACE TRB cDNA libraries. The full amount of extracted RNA was used for cDNA synthesis, and the full amount of resulting cDNA was used for PCR amplification. Libraries were prepared in parallel with an identical number of PCR cycles. Per the source publication's procedure: About 50,000 +/- 10,000 unique UMI-labeled TRB cDNA molecules per library were extracted with MIGEC and MiXCR, with at least two reads per UMI required. Each library averaged around 40,000 +/- 10,000 functional in-frame TRB CDR3 nucleotide clonotypes without stop codons. After downsampling to 5000 UMI-labeled TRB molecules per sample, diversity metrics such as normalized Shannon-Wiener and Chao1 were calculated in VDJtools. For the central five CDR3 residues, VDJtools calculated physicochemical properties weighted by clonotype size, namely interaction energy, strength, volume and Kidera factor 4. TCRdb reprocessed the sequencing reads and holds a single record per CDR3 protein sequence, with no DNA. The V and J calls reflect TCRdb's pipeline rather than the authors' work. The sample table gives about 120,000 distinct CDR3 sequences. Less than 0.55% of the sample is held by the ten biggest clonotypes.

As to this clonotype: Its antigen remains unidentified.

On the study overall, not on this receptor specifically: CXCR3 expression partially decreased after cryopreservation, so most assays used freshly isolated PBMCs. Compared with CXCR3-negative naive cells, CXCR3-positive naive cells had TRB CDR3s with higher hydrophobicity (lower Kidera factor 4), lower energy, and higher strength and volume indices. Because surface CD5, which is linked to self-reactivity in mice, was comparable between the naive subsets, TCR interaction strength was also inferred from TRB CDR3 physicochemical properties. Both naive subsets had comparably high repertoire diversity, while memory CD8+ T cells had much lower repertoire diversity. TRBV-TRBJ usage was similar between naive CXCR3-negative and CXCR3-positive cells from the same donor, while memory cells showed distinct patterns.

The CDR3 contains 14 residues, cysteine and phenylalanine counted. No DNA accompanies this entry. From the germline V gene, CDR1 is SGHRS and CDR2 is YFSETQ. Each CD8+ T cell subset was flow-sorted in triplicate, with 250,000 to 350,000 cells per subset placed directly into RLT lysis buffer. To exclude memory contaminants, naive CD8+ T cells were stringently defined as CD45RO-CCR7+CD27+CD95-. Standard density gradient centrifugation was used to isolate peripheral blood mononuclear cells from buffy coats. Naive CXCR3-negative and CXCR3-positive CD8+ T cells were flow-sorted on a FACSAria III. Total RNA was extracted from sorted cells using an RNeasy Mini Kit.

Sequencing was done on a sample of naive CXCR3- CD8+ T cells from blood. The sample's cell subset or site label is to be understood as: CD45RO-CCR7+CD27+CD95- naive CD8+ T cells lacking CXCR3 (TNR3-). The chain was built from TRBV5-1 and TRBJ2-2. This receptor was identified in a human donor in good health. Some clones in this sample may be carry-over from other donors' samples. The CDR3 sequence is CASSFGANTGELFF.